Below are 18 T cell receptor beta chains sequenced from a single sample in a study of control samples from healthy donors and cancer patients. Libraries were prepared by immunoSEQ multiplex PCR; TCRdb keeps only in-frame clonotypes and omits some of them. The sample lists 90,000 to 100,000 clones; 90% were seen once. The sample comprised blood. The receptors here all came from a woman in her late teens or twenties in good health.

DNA of the CDR3: TGTGCCAGCAGCTCCCGACAGCCGTCCATATATTTT. As protein: CASSSRQPSIYF. V is TRBV7-2 and J is TRBJ1-3; D might be TRBD1 (5 bases). The V end was cut by 4 bases, the J end by 11 bases, with 12 bases between. Looked up from germline, CDR1 is SGHTA and CDR2 is FQGNSA. This CDR3 has 12 residues.

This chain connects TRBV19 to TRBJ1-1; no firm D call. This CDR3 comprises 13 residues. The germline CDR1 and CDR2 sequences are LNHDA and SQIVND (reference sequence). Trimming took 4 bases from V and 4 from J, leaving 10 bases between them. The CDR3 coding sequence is TGTGCCAGTAGTACGGTTTTGGCCACTGAAGCTTTCTTT. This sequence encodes CASSTVLATEAFF.

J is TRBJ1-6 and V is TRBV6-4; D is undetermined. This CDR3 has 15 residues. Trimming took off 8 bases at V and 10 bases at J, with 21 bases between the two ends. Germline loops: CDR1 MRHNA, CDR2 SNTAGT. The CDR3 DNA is TGTGCCAGCTCCCCTGAGGCGTTTATGGAATCACCCCTCCACTTT. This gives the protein CASSPEAFMESPLHF.

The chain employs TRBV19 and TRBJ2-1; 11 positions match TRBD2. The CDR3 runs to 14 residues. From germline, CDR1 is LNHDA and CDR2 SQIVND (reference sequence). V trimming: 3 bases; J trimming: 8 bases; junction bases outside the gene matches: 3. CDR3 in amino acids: CASSMGTSGYEQFF. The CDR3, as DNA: TGTGCCAGTAGTATGGGGACTAGCGGATATGAGCAGTTCTTC.

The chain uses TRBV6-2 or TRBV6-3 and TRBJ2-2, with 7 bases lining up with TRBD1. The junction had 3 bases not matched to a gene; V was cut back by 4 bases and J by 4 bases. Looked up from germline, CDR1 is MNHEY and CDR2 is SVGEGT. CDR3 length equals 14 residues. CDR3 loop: CASSWSGGTGELFF. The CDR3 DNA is TGTGCCAGCAGTTGGTCAGGGGGCACCGGGGAGCTGTTTTTT.

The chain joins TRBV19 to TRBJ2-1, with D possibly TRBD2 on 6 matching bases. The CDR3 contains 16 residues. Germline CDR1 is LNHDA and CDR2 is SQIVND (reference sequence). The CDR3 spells CAVGVGGTIGINEQFF. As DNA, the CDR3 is TGTGCTGTCGGAGTGGGCGGGACCATAGGGATCAATGAGCAGTTCTTC.

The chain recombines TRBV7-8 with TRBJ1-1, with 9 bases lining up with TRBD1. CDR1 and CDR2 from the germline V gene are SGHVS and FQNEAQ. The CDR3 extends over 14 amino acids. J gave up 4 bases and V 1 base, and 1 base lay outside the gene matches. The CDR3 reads CASSLGGQGTEAFF. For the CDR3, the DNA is TGTGCCAGCAGCTTAGGGGGACAGGGCACTGAAGCTTTCTTT. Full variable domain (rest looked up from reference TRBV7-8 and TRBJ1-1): GAGVSQSPRYKVAKRGQDVALRCDPISGHVSLFWYQQALGQGPEFLTYFQNEAQLDKSGLPSDRFFAERPEGSVSTLKIQRTQQEDSAVYLCASSLGGQGTEAFFGQGTRLTVV.

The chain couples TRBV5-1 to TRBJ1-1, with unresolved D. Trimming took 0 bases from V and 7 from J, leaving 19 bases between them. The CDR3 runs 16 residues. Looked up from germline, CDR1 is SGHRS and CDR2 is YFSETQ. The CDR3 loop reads CASSLAATAARNEAFF. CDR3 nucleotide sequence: TGCGCCAGCAGCTTGGCGGCTACGGCGGCTCGAAATGAAGCTTTCTTT.

For the CDR3, the DNA is TGTGCCATCAGTGAGAGTTTAGCGGGGGCAAGCTCCTACGAGCAGTACTTC. As protein: CAISESLAGASSYEQYF. This sequence joins TRBV10-3 and TRBJ2-7; TRBD2 matches 9 bases. Germline values: CDR1 ENHRY, CDR2 SYGVKD. Trimming took 2 bases from V and 0 from J; bases not matched to a gene: 8. The CDR3 spans 17 residues.

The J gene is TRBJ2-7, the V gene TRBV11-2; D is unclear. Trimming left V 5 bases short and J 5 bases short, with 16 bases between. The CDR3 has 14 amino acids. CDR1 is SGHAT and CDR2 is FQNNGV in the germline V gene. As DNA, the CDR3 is TGTGCCAGCAGCGTCCTATTAGGGTCGGACGAGCAGTACTTC. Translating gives CASSVLLGSDEQYF.

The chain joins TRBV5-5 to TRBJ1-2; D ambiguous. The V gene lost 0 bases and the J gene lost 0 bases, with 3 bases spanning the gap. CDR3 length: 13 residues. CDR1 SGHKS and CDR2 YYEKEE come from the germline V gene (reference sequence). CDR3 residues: CASSLGSNYGYTF. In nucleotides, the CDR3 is TGTGCCAGCAGCTTGGGTTCTAACTATGGCTACACCTTC.

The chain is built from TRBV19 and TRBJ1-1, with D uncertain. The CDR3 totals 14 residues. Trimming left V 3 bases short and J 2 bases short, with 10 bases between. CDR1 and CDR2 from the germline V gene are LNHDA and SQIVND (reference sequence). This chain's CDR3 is CASSINRENTEAFF. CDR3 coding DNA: TGTGCCAGTAGTATTAACAGAGAAAACACTGAAGCTTTCTTT. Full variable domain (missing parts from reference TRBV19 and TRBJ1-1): DGGITQSPKYLFRKEGQNVTLSCEQNLNHDAMYWYRQDPGQGLRLIYYSQIVNDFQKGDIAEGYSVSREKKESFPLTVTSAQKNPTAFYLCASSINRENTEAFFGQGTRLTVV.

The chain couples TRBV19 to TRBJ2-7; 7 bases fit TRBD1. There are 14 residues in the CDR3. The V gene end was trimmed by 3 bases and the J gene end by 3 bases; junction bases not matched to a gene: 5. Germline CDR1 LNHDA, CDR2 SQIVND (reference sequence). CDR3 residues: CASSIQQGYYEQYF. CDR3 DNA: TGTGCCAGTAGTATCCAACAGGGGTACTACGAGCAGTACTTC.

This CDR3 is CASSYVGFGANVLTF. CDR3 DNA sequence: TGTGCCAGCAGTTACGTGGGATTTGGGGCCAACGTCCTGACTTTC. The chain employs TRBV6-5 and TRBJ2-6; D uncertain. The germline CDR1 and CDR2 sequences are MNHEY and SVGAGI. V lost 2 bases and J lost 3, with 8 bases in between. The CDR3 runs 15 residues.

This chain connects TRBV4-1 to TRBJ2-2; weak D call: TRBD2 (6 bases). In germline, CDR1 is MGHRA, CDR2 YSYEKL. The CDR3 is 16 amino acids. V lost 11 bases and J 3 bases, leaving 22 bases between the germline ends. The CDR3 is CAGGNRAGLDTGELFF. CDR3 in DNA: TGCGCCGGGGGTAATAGGGCGGGATTGGACACCGGGGAGCTGTTTTTT.

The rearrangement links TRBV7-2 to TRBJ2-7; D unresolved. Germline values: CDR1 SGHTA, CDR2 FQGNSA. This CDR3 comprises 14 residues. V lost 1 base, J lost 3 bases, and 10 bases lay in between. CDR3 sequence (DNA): TGTGCCAGCAGCTTAGTGACCAACCGCTACGAGCAGTACTTC. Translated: CASSLVTNRYEQYF.

The CDR3 reads CASSFGDRGSVYGYTF. The CDR3 coding sequence is TGTGCCAGCAGCTTTGGTGACAGGGGATCAGTCTATGGCTACACCTTC. J is TRBJ1-2 and V is TRBV7-9; TRBD1 matches 8 bases. With 3 bases clipped from V and 4 bases from J, the junction kept 10 bases outside the gene matches. Germline values: CDR1 SEHNR, CDR2 FQNEAQ (reference sequence). CDR3 length: 16 residues.

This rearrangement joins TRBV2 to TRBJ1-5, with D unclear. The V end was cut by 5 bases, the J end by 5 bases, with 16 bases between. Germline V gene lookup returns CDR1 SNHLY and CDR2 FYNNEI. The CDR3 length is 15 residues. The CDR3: CASSSTGLADQPQHF. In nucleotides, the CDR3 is TGTGCCAGCAGTTCAACTGGACTTGCTGATCAGCCCCAGCATTTT.